A selection of T cell receptor beta chains follows, all from one sample in a study of T cells in Graves' hyperthyroidism and ophthalmopathy. TCRdb reanalysed the multiplex PCR reads using MiXCR and keeps one entry per CDR3 protein. This table has more than 550,000 distinct CDR3 sequences, roughly 45% appearing once. The sample consisted of peripheral blood or thyroid tissue (not recorded which). Every receptor here comes from an adult man with Graves' disease, either hyperthyroidism or ophthalmopathy (not recorded which). Each CDR3 is given with its conserved first and last residue. D genes are given only for firm matches. Size tells how often a clone was seen (once, few, many) or the class of an expanded clone, and some rows leave it out.

>few|TRBJ1-1|TRBV7-8|TRBD1
CASSASRDRGLAFF
TGTGCCAGCAGCGCGAGCCGGGACAGGGGGTTAGCTTTCTTT
>NA|TRBJ1-2|TRBV5-1|TRBD1
CASSPRALGQGGGYTF
TGCGCCAGCAGCCCAAGAGCCCTTGGACAGGGAGGAGGCTACACCTTC
>NA|TRBJ1-6|TRBV6-5|TRBD1
CASSYIDRDGYNSPLHF
TGTGCCAGCAGTTACATCGACAGGGATGGCTATAATTCACCCCTCCACTTT
>many|TRBJ2-7|TRBV7-8|NA
CASSLGDGGEQYF
TGTGCCAGCAGCTTAGGAGACGGCGGCGAGCAGTACTTC
>NA|TRBJ1-6|TRBV12-3/TRBV12-4|NA
CASTLSGINSPLHF
TGTGCCAGCACTTTGAGCGGGATTAATTCACCCCTCCACTTT
>many|TRBJ1-6|TRBV6-1|NA
CASSREAYSPLHF
TGTGCCAGCAGCCGGGAAGCGTATTCACCCCTCCACTTT
>NA|TRBJ1-1|TRBV5-6|NA
CASSDTPGTYSTEAFF
TGTGCCAGCAGTGATACACCCGGGACATATTCCACTGAAGCTTTCTTT
>once|TRBJ1-1|TRBV25-1|TRBD1
CASSSPIPDRVTEAFF
TGTGCCAGCAGTTCCCCTATTCCCGACAGGGTGACTGAAGCTTTCTTT
>NA|TRBJ1-1|TRBV9|NA
CASSVDSGGGAFF
TGTGCCAGCAGCGTAGACTCGGGGGGGGGAGCTTTCTTT
>many|TRBJ2-5|TRBV9|TRBD2
CASSVGLAGVGETQYF
TGTGCCAGCAGCGTAGGGCTAGCGGGAGTAGGGGAGACCCAGTACTTC
>NA|TRBJ1-3|TRBV20-1|NA
CSASPGTSGNTIYF
TGCAGTGCTAGCCCAGGGACCTCTGGAAACACCATATATTTT
>NA|TRBJ1-1|TRBV20-1|TRBD1
CSAETGPRGTEAFF
TGCAGTGCCGAGACAGGGCCGAGGGGAACTGAAGCTTTCTTT
>NA|TRBJ1-3|TRBV6-5|NA
CASSYSTPTGSGNTIYF
TGTGCCAGCAGTTACTCGACCCCGACAGGCTCTGGAAACACCATATATTTT
>NA|TRBJ2-5|TRBV6-6|NA
CASSYSSRAAIQETQYF
TGTGCCAGCAGTTACTCGAGTCGAGCGGCTATACAAGAGACCCAGTACTTC
>NA|TRBJ2-7|TRBV7-9|NA
CASSLAGGFTYEQYF
TGTGCCAGCAGCTTAGCTGGGGGCTTCACCTACGAGCAGTACTTC
>NA|TRBJ2-7|TRBV7-9|NA
CASISSTKSQQYF
TGTGCCAGCATCTCCTCGACTAAATCGCAGCAGTACTTC
>NA|TRBJ1-4|TRBV5-8|TRBD1
CASSQGGQNEKLFF
TGCGCCAGCAGCCAAGGGGGACAGAATGAAAAACTGTTTTTT
>few|TRBJ1-1|TRBV10-2|TRBD1
CASSYDATTGGANTEAFF
TGCGCCAGCAGTTACGATGCTACTACAGGGGGCGCGAACACTGAAGCTTTCTTT
>NA|TRBJ2-5|TRBV10-3|NA
CASSYSRGWSQPQETQYF
TGTGCCAGCAGTTACTCGAGGGGCTGGTCACAGCCGCAAGAGACCCAGTACTTC
>once|TRBJ1-6|TRBV7-2|NA
CASSQGGLHLHF
TGTGCCAGCAGTCAAGGGGGATTGCACCTCCACTTT
>NA|TRBJ2-2|TRBV7-4|TRBD2
CAGSARASGRNTGELFF
TGTGCCGGCAGCGCCCGGGCTAGCGGGAGGAACACCGGGGAGCTGTTTTTT
>NA|TRBJ1-2|TRBV20-1|NA
CSAPMGDYGYTF
TGCAGTGCCCCGATGGGTGACTATGGCTACACCTTC
>once|TRBJ2-7|TRBV24-1|NA
CATGDNTEGEQYF
TGTGCCACCGGTGACAACACTGAAGGCGAGCAGTACTTC
>NA|TRBJ2-7|TRBV7-9|TRBD1
CASSQPAPGQGRLYEQYF
TGTGCCAGCAGCCAACCTGCCCCGGGACAGGGAAGATTATACGAGCAGTACTTC
>NA|TRBJ1-2|TRBV14|NA
CASSQGQSLNYGYTF
TGTGCCAGCAGCCAAGGACAGAGCTTAAACTATGGCTACACCTTC
>many|TRBJ1-3|TRBV20-1|NA
CSANVGSGNTIYF
TGCAGTGCTAACGTCGGCTCTGGAAACACCATATATTTT
>many|TRBJ1-5|TRBV7-2|NA
CASSLSGSSNQPQHF
TGTGCCAGCAGCCTTAGTGGGAGTAGCAATCAGCCCCAGCATTTT
>once|TRBJ2-7|TRBV20-1|NA
CSARDGSGSLREQYF
TGCAGTGCTAGAGATGGTTCGGGGTCACTACGCGAGCAGTACTTC
>NA|TRBJ1-1|TRBV19|NA
CASSQSPDGTEAFF
TGCGCCAGCAGCCAAAGCCCGGACGGGACTGAAGCTTTCTTT
>NA|TRBJ2-1|TRBV7-2|NA
CASSGGAHNEQFF
TGTGCCAGTTCCGGCGGGGCTCACAATGAGCAGTTCTTC
>NA|TRBJ2-7|TRBV5-6|TRBD2
CASSLPAGFSYEQYF
TGTGCCAGCAGCTTGCCAGCGGGGTTCTCCTACGAGCAGTACTTC
>once|TRBJ2-7|TRBV7-4|NA
CASSHRTEEQYF
TGTGCCAGCAGCCACAGGACTGAAGAGCAGTACTTC
>many|TRBJ1-2|TRBV24-1|NA
CATSDPRTQGNYGYTF
TGTGCCACCAGTGATCCACGAACACAGGGAAACTATGGCTACACCTTC
>NA|TRBJ1-1|TRBV29-1|TRBD1
CSASTGKNTEAFF
TGCAGCGCCTCGACAGGGAAGAACACTGAAGCTTTCTTT
>few|TRBJ1-1|TRBV19|NA
CASSIRAAQGRHTEAFF
TGTGCCAGTAGTATACGGGCGGCGCAGGGGCGGCACACTGAAGCTTTCTTT
>few|TRBJ1-3|TRBV20-1|NA
CSASLRAERGNTIYF
TGCAGTGCTAGTCTCCGGGCAGAACGGGGAAACACCATATATTTT
>NA|TRBJ2-7|TRBV20-1|TRBD2
CSARVSASGGRQYF
TGCAGTGCTAGAGTGTCGGCTAGCGGGGGTCGGCAGTACTTC
>NA|TRBJ1-5|TRBV10-3|NA
CASRAPDSYNQPQHF
TGTGCCAGCAGGGCCCCGGACAGCTACAATCAGCCCCAGCATTTT
>NA|TRBJ1-6|TRBV7-9|TRBD1
CASSDPGQGVSPLHF
TGTGCCAGCAGCGATCCGGGGCAGGGGGTTTCACCCCTCCACTTT
>NA|TRBJ2-7|TRBV7-9|NA
CASRGDSLSGEQYF
TGTGCCAGCAGAGGGGACTCCTTGTCGGGAGAGCAGTACTTC
>few|TRBJ1-2|TRBV9|NA
CASSARVPNYGYTF
TGTGCCAGCAGCGCCAGGGTCCCTAACTATGGCTACACCTTC
>NA|TRBJ1-2|TRBV15|TRBD1
CATSRVGTALGF
TGTGCCACCAGCAGAGTTGGGACAGCCCTGGGCTTC
>NA|TRBJ2-5|TRBV6-4|NA
CASSDSLDSLEETQYF
TGTGCCAGCAGTGACTCTCTCGACTCCCTCGAGGAGACCCAGTACTTC
>few|TRBJ2-5|TRBV2|NA
CASSENGQETQYF
TGTGCCAGCAGTGAAAACGGACAAGAGACCCAGTACTTC
>NA|TRBJ1-1|TRBV6-5|TRBD1
CASSLGTGQNTEAFF
TGTGCCAGCAGTTTAGGGACAGGCCAGAACACTGAAGCTTTCTTT
>many|TRBJ1-1|TRBV2|NA
CASSVGQFGAFF
TGTGCCAGCAGTGTCGGCCAATTCGGCGCTTTCTTT
>NA|TRBJ1-2|TRBV15|NA
CATSSQDRGSQHNGYTF
TGTGCCACCAGCAGCCAAGATAGGGGCAGCCAGCATAATGGCTACACCTTC
>NA|TRBJ1-1|TRBV9|TRBD1
CASSVTGDTNTEAFF
TGTGCCAGCAGCGTAACAGGGGATACGAACACTGAAGCTTTCTTT
>few|TRBJ2-7|TRBV12-3/TRBV12-4|NA
CASRGTGTATRNEQYF
TGTGCCAGCAGGGGGACCGGGACGGCGACTCGCAACGAGCAGTACTTC
>few|TRBJ1-6|TRBV3-1|NA
CASSQTRGDGNSPLHF
TGTGCCAGCAGCCAAACTCGGGGGGACGGTAATTCACCCCTCCACTTT
>many|TRBJ2-5|TRBV7-2|NA
CASSEQQSGTQYF
TGTGCCAGCAGCGAACAACAATCCGGGACCCAGTACTTC
>many|TRBJ2-7|TRBV10-3|TRBD2
CAISDSRTSGSSLQYF
TGTGCCATCAGTGATTCGAGGACTAGCGGGAGCTCCCTGCAGTACTTC
>NA|TRBJ2-7|TRBV7-6|TRBD2
CASSYLSGREQYF
TGTGCCAGCAGTTACCTTAGCGGGAGGGAGCAGTACTTC
>NA|TRBJ2-7|TRBV20-1|TRBD2
CSALAGTVYEQYF
TGCAGTGCTCTAGCGGGAACGGTCTACGAGCAGTACTTC
>NA|TRBJ1-5|TRBV12-3/TRBV12-4|NA
CANTLGGSNQPQHF
TGTGCCAACACTCTCGGGGGCTCCAATCAGCCCCAGCATTTT